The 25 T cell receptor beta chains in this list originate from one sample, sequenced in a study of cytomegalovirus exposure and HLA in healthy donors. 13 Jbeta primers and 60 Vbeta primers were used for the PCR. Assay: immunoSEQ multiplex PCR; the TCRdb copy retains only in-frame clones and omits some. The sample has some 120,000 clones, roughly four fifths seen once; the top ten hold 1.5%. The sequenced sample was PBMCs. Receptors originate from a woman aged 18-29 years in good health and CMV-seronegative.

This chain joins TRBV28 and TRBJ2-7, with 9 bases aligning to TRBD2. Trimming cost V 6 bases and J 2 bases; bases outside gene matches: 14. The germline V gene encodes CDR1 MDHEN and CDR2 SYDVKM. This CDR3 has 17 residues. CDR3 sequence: CASSHSASGISTYEQYF. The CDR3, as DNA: TGTGCCAGCAGCCACTCGGCTAGCGGGATCTCCACCTACGAGCAGTACTTC.

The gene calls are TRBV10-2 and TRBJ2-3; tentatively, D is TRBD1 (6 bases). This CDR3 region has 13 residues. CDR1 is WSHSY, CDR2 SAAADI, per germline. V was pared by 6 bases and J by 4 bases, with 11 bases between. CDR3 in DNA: TGCGCCAGCAGGGGGGCGGGCCCAGATACGCAGTATTTT. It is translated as CASRGAGPDTQYF.

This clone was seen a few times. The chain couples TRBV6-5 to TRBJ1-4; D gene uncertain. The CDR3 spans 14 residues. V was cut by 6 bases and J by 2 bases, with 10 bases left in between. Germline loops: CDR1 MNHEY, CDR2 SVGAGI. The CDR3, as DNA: TGTGCCAGCAGATTAGACGGGACTAATGAAAAACTGTTTTTT. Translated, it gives CASRLDGTNEKLFF.

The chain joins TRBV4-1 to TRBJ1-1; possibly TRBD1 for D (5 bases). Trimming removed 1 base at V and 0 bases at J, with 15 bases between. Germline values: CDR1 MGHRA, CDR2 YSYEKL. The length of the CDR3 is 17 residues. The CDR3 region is CASSQVGAGRMNTEAFF. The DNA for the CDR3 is TGCGCCAGCAGCCAAGTTGGGGCGGGGAGGATGAACACTGAAGCTTTCTTT.

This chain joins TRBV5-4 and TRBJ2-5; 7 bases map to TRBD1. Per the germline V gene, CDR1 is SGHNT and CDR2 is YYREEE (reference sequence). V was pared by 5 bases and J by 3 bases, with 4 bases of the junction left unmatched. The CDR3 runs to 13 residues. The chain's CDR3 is CASRRGTEETQYF. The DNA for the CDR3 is TGTGCCAGCAGGCGAGGGACAGAAGAGACCCAGTACTTC. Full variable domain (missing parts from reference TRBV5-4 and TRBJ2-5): ETGVTQSPTHLIKTRGQQVTLRCSSQSGHNTVSWYQQALGQGPQFIFQYYREEENGRGNFPPRFSGLQFPNYSSELNVNALELDDSALYLCASRRGTEETQYFGPGTRLLVL.

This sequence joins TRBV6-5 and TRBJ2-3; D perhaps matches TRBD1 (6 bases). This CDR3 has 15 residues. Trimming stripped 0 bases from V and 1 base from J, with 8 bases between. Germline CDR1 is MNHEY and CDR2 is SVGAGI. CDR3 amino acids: CASSYSSGGTDTQYF. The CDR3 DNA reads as TGTGCCAGCAGTTACTCGTCAGGGGGCACAGATACGCAGTATTTT.

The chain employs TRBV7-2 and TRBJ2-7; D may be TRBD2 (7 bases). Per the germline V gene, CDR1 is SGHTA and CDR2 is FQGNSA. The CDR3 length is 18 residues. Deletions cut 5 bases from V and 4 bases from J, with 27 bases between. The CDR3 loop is CASSLLTGLGGGAYEQYF. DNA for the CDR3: TGTGCCAGCAGCCTACTAACTGGACTAGGTGGGGGGGCATACGAGCAGTACTTC.

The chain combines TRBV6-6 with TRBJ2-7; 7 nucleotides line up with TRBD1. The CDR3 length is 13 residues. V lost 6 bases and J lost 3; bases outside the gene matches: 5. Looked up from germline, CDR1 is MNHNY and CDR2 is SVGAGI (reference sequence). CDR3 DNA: TGTGCCAGCAGGCACCGGGACAGCTACGAGCAGTACTTC. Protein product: CASRHRDSYEQYF.

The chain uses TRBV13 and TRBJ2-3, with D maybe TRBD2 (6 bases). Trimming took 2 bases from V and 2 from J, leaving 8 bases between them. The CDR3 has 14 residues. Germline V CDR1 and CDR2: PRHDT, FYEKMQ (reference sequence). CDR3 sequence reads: CASSLWGDTDTQYF. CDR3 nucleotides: TGTGCCAGCAGCTTATGGGGGGACACAGATACGCAGTATTTT.

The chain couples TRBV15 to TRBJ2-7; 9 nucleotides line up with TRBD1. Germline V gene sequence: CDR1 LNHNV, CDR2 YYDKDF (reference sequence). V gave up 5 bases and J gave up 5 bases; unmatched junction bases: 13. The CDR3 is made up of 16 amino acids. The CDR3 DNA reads TGTGCCACCAGCCCCGCCCTCCCGGACAGGGGCCACGAGCAGTACTTC. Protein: CATSPALPDRGHEQYF. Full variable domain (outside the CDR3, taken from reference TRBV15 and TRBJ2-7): DAMVIQNPRYQVTQFGKPVTLSCSQTLNHNVMYWYQQKSSQAPKLLFHYYDKDFNNEADTPDNFQSRRPNTSFCFLDIRSPGLGDTAMYLCATSPALPDRGHEQYFGPGTRLTVT.

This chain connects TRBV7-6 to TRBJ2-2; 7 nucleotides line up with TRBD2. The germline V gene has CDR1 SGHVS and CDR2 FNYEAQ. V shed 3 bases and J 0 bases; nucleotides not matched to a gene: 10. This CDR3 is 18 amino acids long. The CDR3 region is CASSLMSGTLTNTGELFF. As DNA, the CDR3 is TGTGCCAGCAGCTTGATGAGCGGGACCCTTACGAACACCGGGGAGCTGTTTTTT.

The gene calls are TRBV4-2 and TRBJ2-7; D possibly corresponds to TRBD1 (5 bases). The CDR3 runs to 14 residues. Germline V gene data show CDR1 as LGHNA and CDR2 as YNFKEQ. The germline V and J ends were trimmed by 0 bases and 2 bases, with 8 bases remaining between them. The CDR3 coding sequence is TGTGCCAGCAGCCAAGATTGGGGCACCTACGAGCAGTACTTC. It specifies CASSQDWGTYEQYF.

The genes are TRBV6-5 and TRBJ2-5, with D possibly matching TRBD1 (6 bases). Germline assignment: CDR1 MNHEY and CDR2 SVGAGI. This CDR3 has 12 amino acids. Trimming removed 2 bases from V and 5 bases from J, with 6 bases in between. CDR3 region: CASSYGGETQYF. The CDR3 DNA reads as TGTGCCAGCAGTTACGGGGGCGAGACCCAGTACTTC.

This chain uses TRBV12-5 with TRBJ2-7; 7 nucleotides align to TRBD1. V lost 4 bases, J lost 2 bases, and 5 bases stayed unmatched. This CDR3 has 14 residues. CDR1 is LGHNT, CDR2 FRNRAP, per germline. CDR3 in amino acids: CASGWGQGAYEQYF. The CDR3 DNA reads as TGTGCTAGTGGTTGGGGGCAGGGGGCCTACGAGCAGTACTTC.

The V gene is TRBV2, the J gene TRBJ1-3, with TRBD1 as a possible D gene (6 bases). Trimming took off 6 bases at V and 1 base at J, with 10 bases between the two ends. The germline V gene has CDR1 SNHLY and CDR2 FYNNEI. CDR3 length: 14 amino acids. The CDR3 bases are TGTGCCAGCAGCTTACAGGGATCTGGAAACACCATATATTTT. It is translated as CASSLQGSGNTIYF.

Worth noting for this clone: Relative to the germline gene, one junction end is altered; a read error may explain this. The CDR3 spells CASSRGQGLRYEQHF. The CDR3 DNA follows: TGTGCCAGTAGTAGAGGACAGGGTTTGAGGTACGAGCAGCACTTC. The rearrangement links TRBV19 to TRBJ2-7, with TRBD1 matching over 8 bases. The CDR3 contains 15 residues. CDR1 is LNHDA and CDR2 is SQIVND in the germline V gene (reference sequence).

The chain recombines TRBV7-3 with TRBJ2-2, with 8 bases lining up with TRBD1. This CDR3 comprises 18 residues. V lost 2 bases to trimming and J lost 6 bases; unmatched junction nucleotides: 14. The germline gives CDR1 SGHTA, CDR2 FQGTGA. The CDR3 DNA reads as TGTGCCAGCAGCTTACAGCCTTTTCCAGGGGGCGCCGCCGGGGAGCTGTTTTTT. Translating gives CASSLQPFPGGAAGELFF.

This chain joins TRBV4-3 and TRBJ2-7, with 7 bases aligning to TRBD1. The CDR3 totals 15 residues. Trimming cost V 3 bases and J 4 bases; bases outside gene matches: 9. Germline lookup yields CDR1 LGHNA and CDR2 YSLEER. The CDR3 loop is CASSQQTGYFYEQYF. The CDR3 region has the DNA TGCGCCAGCAGCCAGCAGACAGGGTATTTTTACGAGCAGTACTTC.

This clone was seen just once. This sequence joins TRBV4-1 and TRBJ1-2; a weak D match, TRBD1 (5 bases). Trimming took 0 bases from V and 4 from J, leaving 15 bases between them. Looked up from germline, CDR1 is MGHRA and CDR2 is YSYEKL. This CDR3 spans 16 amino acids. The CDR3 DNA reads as TGCGCCAGCAGCCAAGATGGGCGGGGACGGTTCTATGGCTACACCTTC. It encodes CASSQDGRGRFYGYTF.

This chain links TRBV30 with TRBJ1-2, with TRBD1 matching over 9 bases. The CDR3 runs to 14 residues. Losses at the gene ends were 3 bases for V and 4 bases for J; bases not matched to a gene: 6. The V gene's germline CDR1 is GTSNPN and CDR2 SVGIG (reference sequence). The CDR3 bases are TGTGCCTGGAGCCCCGACAGGGGGACCTATGGCTACACCTTC. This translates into CAWSPDRGTYGYTF.

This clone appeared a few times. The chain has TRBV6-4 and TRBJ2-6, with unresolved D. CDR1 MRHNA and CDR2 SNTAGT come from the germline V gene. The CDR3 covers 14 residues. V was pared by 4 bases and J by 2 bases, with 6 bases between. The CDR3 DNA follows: TGTGCCAGCAGTGGGAGCGCTGGGGCCAACGTCCTGACTTTC. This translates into CASSGSAGANVLTF.

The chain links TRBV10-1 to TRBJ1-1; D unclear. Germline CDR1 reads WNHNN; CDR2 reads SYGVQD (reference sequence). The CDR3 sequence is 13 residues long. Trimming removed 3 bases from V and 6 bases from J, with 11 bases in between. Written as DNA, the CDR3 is TGCGCCAGCAGTGAAGACGTCGCGGCTGAAGCTTTCTTT. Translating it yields CASSEDVAAEAFF.

The CDR3, as DNA: TGTGCCAGCAGTTTACGTCAGAATCAGCCCCAGCATTTT. Translated: CASSLRQNQPQHF. The V gene is TRBV27, the J gene TRBJ1-5; no clear D. V lost 2 bases, J lost 4 bases, and 6 bases lay in between. In germline, CDR1 is MNHEY, CDR2 SMNVEV (reference sequence). This CDR3 is built from 13 residues.

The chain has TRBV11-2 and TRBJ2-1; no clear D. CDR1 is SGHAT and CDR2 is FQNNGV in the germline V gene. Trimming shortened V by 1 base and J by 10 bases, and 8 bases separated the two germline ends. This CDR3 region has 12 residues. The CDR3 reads CASSLGALEQFF. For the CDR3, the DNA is TGTGCCAGCAGCTTAGGAGCCTTGGAGCAGTTCTTC.

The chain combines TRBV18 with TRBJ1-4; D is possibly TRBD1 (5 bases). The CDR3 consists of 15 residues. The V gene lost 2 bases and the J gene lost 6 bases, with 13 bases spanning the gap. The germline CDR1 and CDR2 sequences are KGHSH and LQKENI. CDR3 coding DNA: TGTGCCAGCTCACCAGACGTAGGGGTATATGAAAAACTGTTTTTT. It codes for CASSPDVGVYEKLFF. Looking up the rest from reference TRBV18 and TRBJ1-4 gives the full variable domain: NAGVMQNPRHLVRRRGQEARLRCSPMKGHSHVYWYRQLPEEGLKFMVYLQKENIIDESGMPKERFSAEFPKEGPSILRIQQVVRGDSAAYFCASSPDVGVYEKLFFGSGTQLSVL.